A single sample is the source of the 3 T cell receptor beta chains below, sequenced in a study of beta chain features in type 1 diabetes. All of the isolated RNA was reverse transcribed, so expressed TCRB transcripts were sequenced. TCRdb's copy holds only in-frame clones and misses some; the assay was immunoSEQ multiplex PCR. There are 250,000 to 300,000 clones in the sample; about 8.5% occur only once, and over 0.8% lies in the top ten. Sequenced sample: central memory CD4+ T cells from blood. These receptors were obtained from a woman aged 18 to 35 in good health.

About this clone itself: A much larger clone lies one base from this, so it may be a read error. The J gene is TRBJ1-1, the V gene TRBV10-3; D gene ambiguous. CDR1 and CDR2 (germline): ENHRY, SYGVKD. The CDR3 is 15 amino acids. In DNA, the CDR3 is TGTGCCATCAGTGAGTCGACTCGGATTGCTGCTGAAGCTTCCTTT. The encoded protein is CAISESTRIAAEASF.

This clone was counted a few times. The chain uses TRBV9 and TRBJ1-1; D not certain. The CDR3 is 12 residues long. Germline loops: CDR1 SGDLS, CDR2 YYNGEE. V was pared by 1 base and J by 10 bases, with 11 bases between. The CDR3: CASSVTWYVAFF. The CDR3 nucleotides are TGTGCCAGCAGCGTAACCTGGTATGTAGCTTTCTTT.

The chain is built from TRBV15 and TRBJ1-5; D is ambiguous. The germline CDR1 and CDR2 sequences are LNHNV and YYDKDF (reference sequence). The CDR3 sequence is 15 residues long. V dropped 0 bases and J dropped 9 bases, with 15 bases sitting between them. CDR3 coding DNA: TGTGCCACCAGCAGAGATACTGCGACGTCCCGGCCCCAGCATTTT. Protein product: CATSRDTATSRPQHF.